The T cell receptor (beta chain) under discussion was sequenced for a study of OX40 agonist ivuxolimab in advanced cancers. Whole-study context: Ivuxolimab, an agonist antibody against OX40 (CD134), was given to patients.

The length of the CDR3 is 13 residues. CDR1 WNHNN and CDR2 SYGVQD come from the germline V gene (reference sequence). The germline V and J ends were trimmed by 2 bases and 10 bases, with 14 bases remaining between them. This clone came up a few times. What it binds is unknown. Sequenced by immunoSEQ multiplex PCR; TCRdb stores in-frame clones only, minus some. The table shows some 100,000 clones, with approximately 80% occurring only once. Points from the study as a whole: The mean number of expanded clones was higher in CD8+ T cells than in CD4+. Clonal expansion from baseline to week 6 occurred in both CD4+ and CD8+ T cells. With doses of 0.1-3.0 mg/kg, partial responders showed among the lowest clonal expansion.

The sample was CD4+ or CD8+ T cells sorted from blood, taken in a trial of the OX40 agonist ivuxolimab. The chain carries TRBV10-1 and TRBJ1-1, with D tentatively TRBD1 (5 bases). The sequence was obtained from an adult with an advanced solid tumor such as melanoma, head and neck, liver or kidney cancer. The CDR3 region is CASSEDAPGRAFF. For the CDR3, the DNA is TGCGCCAGCAGTGAGGACGCCCCAGGGAGAGCTTTCTTT.